The 19 T cell receptor beta chains below all came from one sample that was sequenced in a study of blood T cell repertoires in COVID-19. The protocol was immunoSEQ multiplex PCR, while the TCRdb copy is restricted to in-frame clones and leaves out a portion. Of roughly 180,000 clones in the sample, approximately 82% were seen once. Source material: peripheral blood. Receptors originate from a woman at least 80 years old with active or convalescent COVID-19.

The chain is built from TRBV7-9 and TRBJ2-5; the match to TRBD1 covers 7 bases. Trimming at V came to 0 bases and at J to 1 base, leaving 5 bases not matched to a gene. CDR1 SEHNR and CDR2 FQNEAQ come from the germline V gene (reference sequence). The CDR3 extends over 16 amino acids. The CDR3 is CASSLALQGRQETQYF. The CDR3 coding sequence is TGTGCCAGCAGCTTAGCCCTACAGGGGCGCCAAGAGACCCAGTACTTC.

V and J are TRBV5-1 and TRBJ2-5, with a possible D match to TRBD2 (6 bases). From germline, CDR1 is SGHRS and CDR2 YFSETQ. The germline V and J ends were trimmed by 2 bases and 4 bases, with 9 bases remaining between them. There are 13 residues in the CDR3. CDR3 in DNA: TGCGCCAGCAGCTTCGGAGGGAGAGAGACCCAGTACTTC. It is translated as CASSFGGRETQYF. The full variable domain, in which reference TRBV5-1 and TRBJ2-5 provide the parts outside the CDR3, is KAGVTQTPRYLIKTRGQQVTLSCSPISGHRSVSWYQQTPGQGLQFLFEYFSETQRNKGNFPGRFSGRQFSNSRSEMNVSTLELGDSALYLCASSFGGRETQYFGPGTRLLVL.

The CDR3 bases are TGCGCCAGCAGCGTGGGACTAGTGTCTAACAATGAGCAGTTCTTC. It specifies CASSVGLVSNNEQFF. The chain employs TRBV5-1 and TRBJ2-1; 8 positions match TRBD2. The CDR3 is made up of 15 amino acids. Per the germline V gene, CDR1 is SGHRS and CDR2 is YFSETQ. V shed 4 bases, J shed 5 bases, and the junction held 8 bases outside the gene matches.

V and J are TRBV19 and TRBJ1-2, with TRBD1 as a possible D gene (6 bases). The V end was cut by 8 bases, the J end by 5 bases, with 24 bases between. Germline values: CDR1 LNHDA, CDR2 SQIVND (reference sequence). The CDR3 consists of 16 residues. The CDR3 protein is CASVSPGGAFEYGYTF. In DNA form, the CDR3 reads TGTGCCAGTGTAAGCCCGGGGGGCGCGTTTGAGTATGGCTACACCTTC.

The V and J genes are TRBV5-1 and TRBJ2-5; D may be TRBD1 (7 bases). Germline CDR1 and CDR2: SGHRS and YFSETQ. V gave up 3 bases and J gave up 3 bases, with 15 bases separating them. CDR3 size: 15 residues. Here the CDR3 DNA reads TGCGCCAGCAGCTCGAACAGGGGCGGGGAAGAGACCCAGTACTTC. This gives the protein CASSSNRGGEETQYF.

This clone occurred a few times. The V and J genes are TRBV7-9 and TRBJ2-2, with D possibly TRBD2 on 5 matching bases. Germline V lookup: CDR1 SEHNR, CDR2 FQNEAQ (reference sequence). V was cut by 11 bases and J by 3 bases, with 13 bases left in between. There are 13 residues in the CDR3. DNA of the CDR3: TGTGCCGTGTCGGGGTCGGACACCGGGGAGCTGTTTTTT. Residues: CAVSGSDTGELFF.

A note on this clone: Additional DNA sequences in this sample encode the identical CDR3. The J gene is TRBJ2-5, the V gene TRBV19; 11 nucleotides align to TRBD1. This CDR3 has 15 amino acids. With V trimmed by 4 bases and J by 2 bases, 3 bases remained unmatched. Germline V gives CDR1 LNHDA, CDR2 SQIVND (reference sequence). CDR3 coding DNA: TGTGCCAGTAGTAGAGGGGACAGGGGGCAAGAGACCCAGTACTTC. It is translated as CASSRGDRGQETQYF.

This clone was observed a few times. The genes are TRBV11-2 and TRBJ1-2, with D possibly matching TRBD1 (5 bases). Germline V lookup: CDR1 SGHAT, CDR2 FQNNGV. The CDR3 covers 15 residues. Trimming took off 0 bases at V and 0 bases at J, with 8 bases between the two ends. The CDR3 DNA follows: TGTGCCAGCAGCTTAGATGGGGCCTCTAACTATGGCTACACCTTC. Translating gives CASSLDGASNYGYTF.

This clone appeared a few times. This chain joins TRBV28 and TRBJ2-7; 8 nucleotides match TRBD2. Unmatched junction bases numbered 10, after V lost 3 bases and J lost 6 bases. The CDR3 spans 15 residues. Germline CDR1 is MDHEN and CDR2 is SYDVKM. The CDR3 sequence: CASSFPFREGSEQYF. CDR3 nucleotides: TGTGCCAGCAGTTTTCCATTTCGGGAGGGGAGCGAGCAGTACTTC. Full variable domain (missing parts from reference TRBV28 and TRBJ2-7): DVKVTQSSRYLVKRTGEKVFLECVQDMDHENMFWYRQDPGLGLRLIYFSYDVKMKEKGDIPEGYSVSREKKERFSLILESASTNQTSMYLCASSFPFREGSEQYFGPGTRLTVT.

The V gene is TRBV19, the J gene TRBJ2-1, with TRBD1 matching over 10 bases. After removal of 1 base from V and 3 bases from J, the junction contained 6 bases not matched to a gene. The germline V gene encodes CDR1 LNHDA and CDR2 SQIVND (reference sequence). CDR3 length: 17 amino acids. Here the CDR3 reads CASSIATGGLIYNEQFF. The CDR3 DNA sequence: TGTGCCAGTAGTATAGCGACAGGGGGCTTGATCTACAATGAGCAGTTCTTC. Supplemented by reference TRBV19 and TRBJ2-1, the full variable domain reads DGGITQSPKYLFRKEGQNVTLSCEQNLNHDAMYWYRQDPGQGLRLIYYSQIVNDFQKGDIAEGYSVSREKKESFPLTVTSAQKNPTAFYLCASSIATGGLIYNEQFFGPGTRLTVL.

The CDR3 nucleotides read TGTGCCAGTAGTCCCCGGGGAGGGCTCCCCCTCTATGGCTACACCTTC. Protein sequence: CASSPRGGLPLYGYTF. The chain links TRBV19 to TRBJ1-2; no reliable D call. The germline gives CDR1 LNHDA, CDR2 SQIVND (reference sequence). The CDR3 runs to 16 residues. V shed 5 bases and J shed 4 bases, with 20 bases lying between them.

The rearrangement joins TRBV24-1 to TRBJ2-3, with 7 bases that match TRBD2. The CDR3 sequence is 15 residues long. Germline loops: CDR1 KGHDR, CDR2 SFDVKD. CDR3 coding DNA: TGTGCGGCGGGGACTACAGGACCTAGCACAGATACGCAGTATTTT. Translating gives CAAGTTGPSTDTQYF.

CDR3 residues: CASSLERTSGRRPLDTQYF. The CDR3, as DNA: TGTGCCAGCAGCTTAGAGAGGACTAGCGGGAGGCGCCCCCTAGATACGCAGTATTTT. This chain connects TRBV7-9 to TRBJ2-3; 14 bases fit TRBD2. The CDR3 runs 19 residues. The germline V gene has CDR1 SEHNR and CDR2 FQNEAQ (reference sequence). The V and J ends lost 1 base and 5 bases, in that order; junction bases with no gene match: 11.

This chain uses TRBV6-6 with TRBJ2-7; D is unclear. This CDR3 contains 11 residues. V lost 2 bases, J lost 4 bases, and 3 bases lay in between. The germline V gene has CDR1 MNHNY and CDR2 SVGAGI (reference sequence). The CDR3 sequence: CASSYLYEQYF. As DNA, the CDR3 is TGTGCCAGCAGTTACCTTTACGAGCAGTACTTC.

CDR3 residues: CASSLGQGSLPEAFF. Written as DNA, the CDR3 is TGTGCCAGCAGCTTGGGACAGGGATCTCTGCCTGAAGCTTTCTTT. The rearrangement links TRBV5-5 to TRBJ1-1; 7 bases are a match to TRBD1. CDR3 size: 15 residues. The germline V gene has CDR1 SGHKS and CDR2 YYEKEE (reference sequence). Germline trimming cut 0 bases from V and 6 bases from J; bases unmatched to any gene: 8.

The chain joins TRBV7-8 to TRBJ2-1; TRBD2 matches at 9 bases. Germline loops: CDR1 SGHVS, CDR2 FQNEAQ. This CDR3 has 17 amino acids. V lost 4 bases, J lost 6 bases, and 13 bases stayed unmatched. The CDR3 here is CASSSRGGGRAFNEQFF. CDR3 nucleotides: TGTGCCAGCAGCTCAAGAGGGGGCGGGAGGGCGTTCAATGAGCAGTTCTTC. The full variable domain, rest sourced from reference TRBV7-8 and TRBJ2-1, is GAGVSQSPRYKVAKRGQDVALRCDPISGHVSLFWYQQALGQGPEFLTYFQNEAQLDKSGLPSDRFFAERPEGSVSTLKIQRTQQEDSAVYLCASSSRGGGRAFNEQFFGPGTRLTVL.

The rearrangement joins TRBV5-1 to TRBJ2-5, with TRBD1 identical over 9 bases. The CDR3 consists of 14 residues. The V segment lost 4 bases and the J segment 4 bases; nucleotides outside the gene matches: 5. Germline V gene sequence: CDR1 SGHRS, CDR2 YFSETQ. The CDR3 DNA is TGCGCCAGCAGCATCCGACAGGGGGGAGAGACCCAGTACTTC. Translated: CASSIRQGGETQYF.

The rearrangement links TRBV18 to TRBJ2-3, with 9 positions matching TRBD1. CDR1 and CDR2 (germline): KGHSH, LQKENI. The V and J ends lost 3 bases and 2 bases, in that order; junction bases with no gene match: 6. The CDR3 has 16 amino acids. The CDR3 nucleotides are TGTGCCAGCTCACCGGACAGGGGTTGGGCCACAGATACGCAGTATTTT. Its protein product is CASSPDRGWATDTQYF.

This CDR3 reads CASSLTGQGEGQAFF. CDR3 DNA: TGTGCCAGCAGTTTAACTGGACAGGGGGAGGGGCAAGCTTTCTTT. The V gene is TRBV28, the J gene TRBJ1-1; 10 nucleotides align to TRBD1. Germline CDR1 is MDHEN and CDR2 is SYDVKM. The CDR3 length is 15 residues. The V and J ends lost 2 bases and 9 bases, in that order; junction bases with no gene match: 9.